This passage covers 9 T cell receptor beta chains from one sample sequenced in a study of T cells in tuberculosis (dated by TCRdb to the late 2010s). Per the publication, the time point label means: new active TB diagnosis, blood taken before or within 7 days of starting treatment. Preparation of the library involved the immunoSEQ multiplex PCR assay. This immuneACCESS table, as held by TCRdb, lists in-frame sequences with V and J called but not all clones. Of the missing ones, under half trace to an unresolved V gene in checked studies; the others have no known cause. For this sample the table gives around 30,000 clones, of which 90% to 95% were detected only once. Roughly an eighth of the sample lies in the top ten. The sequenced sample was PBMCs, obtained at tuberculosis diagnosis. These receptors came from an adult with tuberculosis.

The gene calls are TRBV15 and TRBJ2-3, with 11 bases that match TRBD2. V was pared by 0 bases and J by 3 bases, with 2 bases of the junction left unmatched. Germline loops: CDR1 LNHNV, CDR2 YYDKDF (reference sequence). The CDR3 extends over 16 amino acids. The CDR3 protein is CATSRERLAGTDTQYF. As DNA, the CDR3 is TGTGCCACCAGCAGAGAAAGACTAGCGGGGACAGATACGCAGTATTTT.

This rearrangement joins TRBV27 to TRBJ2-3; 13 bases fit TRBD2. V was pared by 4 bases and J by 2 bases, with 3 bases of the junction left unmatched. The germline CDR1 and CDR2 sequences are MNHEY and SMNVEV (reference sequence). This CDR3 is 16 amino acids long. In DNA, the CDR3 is TGTGCCAGCAGTTCGGGACTAGCGGGATTCACAGATACGCAGTATTTT. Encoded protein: CASSSGLAGFTDTQYF.

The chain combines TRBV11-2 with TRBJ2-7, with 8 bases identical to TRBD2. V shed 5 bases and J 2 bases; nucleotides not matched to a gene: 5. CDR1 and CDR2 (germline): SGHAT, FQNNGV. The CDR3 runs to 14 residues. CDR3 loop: CASSKGLVPYEQYF. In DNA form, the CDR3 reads TGTGCCAGCAGCAAGGGACTAGTTCCCTACGAGCAGTACTTC.

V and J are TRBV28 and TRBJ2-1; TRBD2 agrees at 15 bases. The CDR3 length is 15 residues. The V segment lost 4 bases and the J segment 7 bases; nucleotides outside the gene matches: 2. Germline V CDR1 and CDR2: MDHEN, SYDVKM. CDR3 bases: TGTGCCAGCAGTTCTGGGACTAGCGGGAGGAATGAGCAGTTCTTC. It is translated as CASSSGTSGRNEQFF.

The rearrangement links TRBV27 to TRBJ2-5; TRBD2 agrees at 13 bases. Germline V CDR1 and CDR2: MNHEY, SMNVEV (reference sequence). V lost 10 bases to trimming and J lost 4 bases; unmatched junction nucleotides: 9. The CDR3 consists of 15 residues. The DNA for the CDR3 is TGTGCCACCTACGGACTAGCGGGAGATAGAGAGACCCAGTACTTC. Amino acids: CATYGLAGDRETQYF.

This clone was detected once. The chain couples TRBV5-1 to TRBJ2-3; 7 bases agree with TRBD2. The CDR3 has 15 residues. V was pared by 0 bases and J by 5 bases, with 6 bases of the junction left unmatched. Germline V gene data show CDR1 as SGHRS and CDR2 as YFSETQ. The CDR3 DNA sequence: TGCGCCAGCAGCTTGGGAGGCGGGAGAGGAGATACGCAGTATTTT. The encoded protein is CASSLGGGRGDTQYF.

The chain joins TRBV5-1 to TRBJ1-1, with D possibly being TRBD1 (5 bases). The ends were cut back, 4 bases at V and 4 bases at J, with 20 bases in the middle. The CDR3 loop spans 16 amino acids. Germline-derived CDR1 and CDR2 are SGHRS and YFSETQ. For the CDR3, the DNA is TGCGCCAGCAGCCGATTTGTCGGGGACGGGGGCACTGAAGCTTTCTTT. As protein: CASSRFVGDGGTEAFF.

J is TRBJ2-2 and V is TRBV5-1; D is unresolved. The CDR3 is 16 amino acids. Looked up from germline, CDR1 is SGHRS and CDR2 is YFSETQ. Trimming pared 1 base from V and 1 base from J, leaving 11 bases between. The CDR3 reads CASSLPVALNTGELFF. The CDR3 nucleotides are TGCGCCAGCAGCTTGCCCGTGGCTTTGAACACCGGGGAGCTGTTTTTT.

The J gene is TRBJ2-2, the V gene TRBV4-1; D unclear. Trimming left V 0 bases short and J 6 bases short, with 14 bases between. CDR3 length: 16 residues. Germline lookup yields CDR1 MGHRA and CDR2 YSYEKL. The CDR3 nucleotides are TGCGCCAGCAGCCAAGAACAAAGTATAATGGCCGGGGAGCTGTTTTTT. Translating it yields CASSQEQSIMAGELFF.